The following is a T cell receptor (beta chain) sequence with its context. What this receptor recognizes is not known. Base qualities are not provided; no much larger clone lies one nucleotide away. This record belongs to a study of blood T cell repertoires in COVID-19 (dated by TCRdb to the early 2020s). Concerning the study at large: Samples covering the acute and convalescent phases of COVID-19 were provided by collaborators in the United States, Italy and Spain. The material from the prospective study consisted of cDNA or gDNA derived from T cells, B-cell-depleted T cells, or PBMCs. Subjects who had been exposed to COVID-19, were actively infected with it, or had recovered from it provided the deeply sampled blood TCRbeta repertoires that made up the dataset. The repertoires were released in a freely available public database meant as a resource for research on the immune response to SARS-CoV-2. Samples were obtained from the ongoing ImmuneRACE study (first 160 participants) and from 1,000 to 1,500 subjects provided by 6 global collaborators. The sample metadata nearly always contained a de-identified subject ID, COVID-19 status, age in years and sex. HLA class I and class II types, where available, came from metadata supplied by the sample provider rather than from assay-based typing.

Overall study results and their limits: The amount of clinical and demographic metadata varied by source and participant and was provided uncurated.

At one collaborating source in Seattle, patients were enrolled during active infection and were followed longitudinally through the course of disease. Each collaborating institution followed its own protocols to collect whole blood in K2EDTA tubes. For TCRbeta analysis, collaborators shipped samples in one of three forms: frozen whole blood, isolated PBMCs, or DNA extracted from either of those sample types. TCRbeta CDR3 regions were amplified from genomic DNA using the immunoSEQ Assay, a bias-controlled multiplex PCR. Per the source publication's procedure: Within the assay, amplification of reference gene primers was used to estimate how many nucleated cells each sample contained. To quantify the absolute abundance of each unique TCRbeta CDR3 rearrangement, sequence reads were collapsed and filtered. For each sample, productive Simpson clonality was calculated as the square root of Simpson's diversity index across productive rearrangements. Drawn from immuneACCESS, this table holds only the in-frame rearrangements with V and J called that TCRdb kept. Clones are partly lost; checked studies trace under half to an unresolved V gene and leave the rest unexplained. V, J and clone size were drawn from that table, and D and trimming were deduced from the DNA. The sample table holds under 200,000 clones, of which more than 65% were seen once. The ten most abundant clones make up more than 6.5% of the sample.

Counted from cysteine to phenylalanine, this CDR3 has 14 amino acids. Solely the CDR3 DNA is kept, with 42 bases framed from the first base. The trim is 5 bases for V and 7 bases for J, with a gap of 15 bases between the germline ends. CDR1 and CDR2 are read off the germline V gene (reference sequence) as SEHNR and FQNEAQ. This receptor was taken from a woman aged 55-69 years with COVID-19, enrolled during active disease. The sequence joins TRBV7-9 to TRBJ1-5; perhaps TRBD1 is the D gene, with 5 bases matching. The specimen was peripheral blood. The DNA is as follows: TGTGCCAGCAGCAGGCAGGGCAGGACGCAGCCCCAGCATTTT. Translation gives CASSRQGRTQPQHF.